A selection of T cell receptor beta chains follows, all from one sample in a study of brain metastases from non-small cell lung cancer. Some clones are missing from TCRdb's copy, which holds only in-frame ones; the method was immunoSEQ multiplex PCR. The sample has several thousand clones; around 86% are singletons. Sequencing was done on a sample of primary lung tumor tissue. These receptors were collected from a donor at least 40 years old with non-small cell lung cancer. The CDR3 runs from the conserved cysteine through the conserved F or W. A D gene is named only where the DNA matches it firmly. The size entry is marked missing in some rows and otherwise reads once, few, many or a size class.

>TRBJ1-1|TRBV7-3|NA|NA
CASRSNLNTEAFF
TGTGCCAGCAGGAGTAACCTGAACACTGAAGCTTTCTTT
>TRBJ2-7|TRBV5-1|NA|NA
CASSLILGYEQYF
TGCGCCAGCAGCTTGATACTAGGTTACGAGCAGTACTTC
>TRBJ1-1|TRBV2|NA|NA
CASSVEINTEAFF
TGTGCCAGCAGTGTTGAGATAAACACTGAAGCTTTCTTT
>TRBJ2-7|TRBV14|TRBD2|NA
CASSLPGGGTLEQYF
TGTGCCAGCAGCCTTCCTGGGGGGGGGACTCTGGAGCAGTACTTC
>TRBJ2-1|TRBV19|TRBD2|once
CASIGLAGGGEQFF
TGTGCCAGTATCGGACTAGCGGGAGGGGGTGAGCAGTTCTTC
>TRBJ2-5|TRBV5-4|TRBD1|NA
CASSSKDRGETQYF
TGTGCCAGCAGCTCGAAGGACAGGGGGGAGACCCAGTACTTC
>TRBJ2-7|TRBV7-2|TRBD2|NA
CASSLAGTSSEQYF
TGTGCCAGCAGCTTAGCCGGGACTAGCAGCGAGCAGTACTTC
>TRBJ2-5|TRBV28|TRBD2|large
CASSWTSQYQETQYF
TGTGCCAGCAGCTGGACTAGTCAGTACCAAGAGACCCAGTACTTC
>TRBJ1-5|TRBV19|TRBD1|NA
CASSVGTGLNQPQHF
TGTGCCAGTAGTGTCGGGACAGGACTAAATCAGCCCCAGCATTTT
>TRBJ2-1|TRBV6-4|TRBD2|NA
CASSDSLAGGPDEQFF
TGTGCCAGCAGTGACTCTCTAGCGGGAGGGCCAGATGAGCAGTTCTTC
>TRBJ2-5|TRBV6-5|NA|NA
CASSYGRQETQYF
TGTGCCAGCAGTTACGGGCGGCAAGAGACCCAGTACTTC
>TRBJ1-1|TRBV5-6|NA|NA
CASSLGDGDTEAFF
TGTGCCAGCAGCTTGGGGGATGGTGACACTGAAGCTTTCTTT
>TRBJ1-2|TRBV27|TRBD1|NA
CASSRWDRGGGYTF
TGTGCCAGCAGTCGTTGGGACAGGGGAGGTGGCTACACCTTC
>TRBJ2-1|TRBV3-1/TRBV3-2|NA|NA
CASSHPSGSGRSEQFF
TGTGCCAGCAGCCATCCCTCAGGGAGCGGGCGGAGTGAGCAGTTCTTC
>TRBJ2-7|TRBV7-2|TRBD2|NA
CASSRGRGGPSEQYF
TGTGCCAGCAGCCGGGGCCGGGGAGGGCCCTCCGAGCAGTACTTC
>TRBJ1-4|TRBV30|TRBD1|NA
CAWSDPGQGDIEKLFF
TGTGCCTGGAGTGATCCAGGACAGGGCGACATAGAAAAACTGTTTTTT
>TRBJ1-1|TRBV7-9|NA|NA
CASREQGKGEAFF
TGTGCCAGCAGGGAACAGGGAAAGGGTGAAGCTTTCTTT
>TRBJ1-2|TRBV10-2|NA|NA
CASSEGKGFGYTF
TGCGCCAGCAGTGAGGGGAAGGGATTTGGCTACACCTTC
>TRBJ1-1|TRBV4-3|NA|few
CASSQGVNRENTEAFF
TGCGCCAGCAGCCAGGGTGTAAACAGGGAGAACACTGAAGCTTTCTTT
>TRBJ1-2|TRBV5-1|NA|NA
CASSSSWQTGYTF
TGCGCCAGCAGCTCCTCCTGGCAGACTGGCTACACCTTC
>TRBJ2-2|TRBV6-5|NA|large
CASNRGSGELFF
TGTGCCAGCAATCGGGGTTCGGGGGAGCTGTTTTTT
>TRBJ2-5|TRBV24-1|NA|NA
CATSGTGSLETQYF
TGTGCCACCAGTGGTACAGGGAGTCTGGAGACCCAGTACTTC
>TRBJ2-1|TRBV28|NA|NA
CASQVGAYNEQFF
TGTGCCAGCCAGGTTGGGGCCTACAATGAGCAGTTCTTC
>TRBJ2-3|TRBV6-5|NA|NA
CASKGVGTDTQYF
TGTGCCAGCAAAGGAGTAGGCACAGATACGCAGTATTTT
>TRBJ2-7|TRBV5-6|NA|NA
CASSQPGLGYEQYF
TGTGCCAGCAGCCAACCGGGACTGGGATACGAGCAGTACTTC
>TRBJ2-3|TRBV3-1/TRBV3-2|NA|NA
CASSPAGGLGTDTQYF
TGTGCCAGCAGCCCCGCAGGCGGCCTGGGTACAGATACGCAGTATTTT
>TRBJ2-1|TRBV5-4|NA|NA
CASRPQGINEQFF
TGTGCCAGCAGGCCGCAGGGTATCAATGAGCAGTTCTTC
>TRBJ1-1|TRBV27|NA|NA
CASSAGDFLKDTEAFF
TGTGCCAGCAGTGCCGGGGACTTTCTAAAGGACACTGAAGCTTTCTTT
>TRBJ2-1|TRBV5-6|TRBD2|NA
CTSSWSTSGSYNEQFF
TGTACCAGCAGCTGGTCGACTAGCGGCTCCTACAATGAGCAGTTCTTC
>TRBJ2-7|TRBV28|NA|NA
CASTVRDSYEQYF
TGTGCCAGCACCGTACGGGACTCCTACGAGCAGTACTTC
>TRBJ1-2|TRBV6-5|NA|NA
CASTEVINYGYTF
TGTGCCAGCACCGAGGTCATTAACTATGGCTACACCTTC
>TRBJ2-7|TRBV4-1|TRBD2|once
CASSQLSGMYEQYF
TGCGCCAGCAGCCAACTTAGCGGGATGTACGAGCAGTACTTC
>TRBJ1-1|TRBV5-1|NA|NA
CASSEMRGIEAFF
TGCGCCAGCAGCGAAATGAGGGGAATTGAAGCTTTCTTT
>TRBJ2-2|TRBV4-1|NA|NA
CASSLVPAYGELFF
TGCGCCAGCAGCCTTGTCCCCGCATATGGGGAGCTGTTTTTT
>TRBJ2-1|TRBV25-1|TRBD2|NA
CASSVASGNNEQFF
TGTGCCAGCAGTGTTGCTAGCGGGAACAATGAGCAGTTCTTC
>TRBJ1-1|TRBV6-2/TRBV6-3|NA|NA
CASSHRWGLNTEAFF
TGTGCCAGCAGTCATAGATGGGGCCTGAACACTGAAGCTTTCTTT
>TRBJ1-1|TRBV28|TRBD1|once
CASTEGALNTEAFF
TGTGCCAGCACAGAGGGGGCCCTCAACACTGAAGCTTTCTTT
>TRBJ2-3|TRBV29-1|NA|NA
CSGQGADTQYF
TGCAGCGGGCAGGGTGCAGATACGCAGTATTTT
>TRBJ1-1|TRBV5-1|NA|NA
CASSSTLGRAATEAFF
TGCGCCAGCAGCTCGACCTTGGGGAGGGCAGCAACTGAAGCTTTCTTT
>TRBJ1-4|TRBV10-3|NA|few
CAISANSARGGEKLFF
TGTGCCATCAGTGCGAACAGTGCTCGAGGAGGAGAAAAACTGTTTTTT
>TRBJ2-7|TRBV15|NA|NA
CATSRGTLSYEQYF
TGTGCCACCAGCCGGGGGACACTATCCTACGAGCAGTACTTC
>TRBJ2-4|TRBV7-2|NA|NA
CASSLGGYKNIQYF
TGTGCCAGCAGCTTAGGGGGTTACAAAAACATTCAGTACTTC
>TRBJ2-2|TRBV28|TRBD2|NA
CASSFYGSGSTGELFF
TGTGCCAGCAGCTTTTATGGGAGCGGGAGCACCGGGGAGCTGTTTTTT
>TRBJ2-2|TRBV3-1/TRBV3-2|TRBD2|NA
CASSPTEGGFFSRAGELFF
TGTGCCAGCAGCCCCACCGAGGGAGGGTTCTTTTCTAGAGCCGGGGAGCTGTTTTTT
>TRBJ1-1|TRBV10-3|NA|NA
CAMTRGGLDTEAFF
TGTGCCATGACCCGGGGGGGGCTGGACACTGAAGCTTTCTTT
>TRBJ2-2|TRBV9|TRBD2|NA
CASRSGLAGTGELFF
TGTGCCAGCCGATCCGGACTAGCGGGCACCGGGGAGCTGTTTTTT
>TRBJ2-5|TRBV4-1|NA|NA
CASSGSNQETQYF
TGCGCCAGCTCTGGCTCCAACCAAGAGACCCAGTACTTC
>TRBJ2-1|TRBV6-5|TRBD2|NA
CASSYERETDEQFF
TGTGCCAGCAGTTACGAGCGGGAAACGGATGAGCAGTTCTTC